Each of the 3 T cell receptor beta chains below was sequenced from the same sample in a study of blood T cells in healthy people across ages. The use of a sample-barcoded 5' primer and a J-beta primer mix characterized a second PCR of roughly 6 to 11 cycles. TCRdb fed the 5' RACE reads into MiXCR, producing one record per CDR3 protein. Among 950,000 to 1,200,000 distinct CDR3 sequences listed, around two fifths were seen once. Source material: blood. These receptors were obtained from a man aged 18 to 30 in good health.

The chain combines TRBV6-6 with TRBJ2-7, with D hard to call. The V end lost 5 bases, the J end lost 1 base, and 9 bases lay between the germline ends. Germline V CDR1 and CDR2: MNHNY, SVGAGI (reference sequence). The length of the CDR3 is 13 residues. The CDR3 DNA reads as TGTGCCAGCAGTGCGGCAGGATCCTACGAGCAGTACTTC. Translated, it gives CASSAAGSYEQYF.

This chain joins TRBV10-3 and TRBJ1-2; 7 bases match TRBD1. CDR1 is ENHRY, CDR2 SYGVKD, per germline. The CDR3 is 12 residues long. V lost 9 bases, J lost 7 bases, and 8 bases stayed unmatched. Written as DNA, the CDR3 is TGTGCCATGTATCTACAGGGGTTTGGCTACACCTTC. It is translated as CAMYLQGFGYTF.

This clonotype has a single count. This sequence joins TRBV18 and TRBJ2-1, with 7 bases lining up with TRBD1. The germline CDR1 and CDR2 sequences are KGHSH and LQKENI. The ends lost 4 bases at V and 0 bases at J; junction bases unmatched: 3. The CDR3 sequence is 15 residues long. This CDR3 reads CASSQQGSSYNEQFF. The CDR3 DNA sequence: TGTGCCAGCTCACAACAGGGGAGCTCCTACAATGAGCAGTTCTTC.